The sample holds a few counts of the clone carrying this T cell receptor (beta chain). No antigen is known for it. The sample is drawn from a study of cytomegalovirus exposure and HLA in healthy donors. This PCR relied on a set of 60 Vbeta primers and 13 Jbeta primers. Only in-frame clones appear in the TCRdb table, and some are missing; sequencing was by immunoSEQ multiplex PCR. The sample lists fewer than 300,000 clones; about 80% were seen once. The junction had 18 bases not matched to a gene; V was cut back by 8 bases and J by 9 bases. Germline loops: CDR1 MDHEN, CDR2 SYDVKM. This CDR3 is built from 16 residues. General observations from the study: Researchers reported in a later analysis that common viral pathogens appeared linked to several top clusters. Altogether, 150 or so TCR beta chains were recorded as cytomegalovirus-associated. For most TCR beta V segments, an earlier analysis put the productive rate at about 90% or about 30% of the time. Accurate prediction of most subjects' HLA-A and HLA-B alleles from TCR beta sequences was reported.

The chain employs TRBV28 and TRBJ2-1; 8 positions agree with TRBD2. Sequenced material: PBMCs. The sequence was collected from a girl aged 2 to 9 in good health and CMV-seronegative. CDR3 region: CASDAFWTSNPPEQFF. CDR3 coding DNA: TGTGCCAGCGACGCCTTTTGGACTAGCAATCCTCCTGAGCAGTTCTTC.